A selection of T cell receptor beta chains follows, all from one sample in a study of blood T cell repertoires in COVID-19. Some clones are missing from TCRdb's copy, which holds only in-frame ones; the method was immunoSEQ multiplex PCR. The sample yields 65,000 to 80,000 clones, 85% to 90% seen once. The sequencing input was peripheral blood. Every receptor here comes from a man older than 75 in a cohort sampled during active COVID-19. CDR3s include the opening cysteine and the closing phenylalanine or tryptophan. A D gene is named only where the DNA matches it firmly. Clone size is stated in some rows and not others, as once, few, many or a class when expanded.

V: TRBV3-1/TRBV3-2
D: NA
size: NA
J: TRBJ1-2
DNA: TGTGCCAGCAGCTCACCAGGGGTGGGCGCTGCTGGCTACACCTTC
CDR3: CASSSPGVGAAGYTF

V: TRBV28
D: NA
size: NA
J: TRBJ1-2
DNA: TGTGCCAGCAGCACAGGCCAGAACTATGGCTACACCTTC
CDR3: CASSTGQNYGYTF

V: TRBV3-1/TRBV3-2
D: NA
size: NA
J: TRBJ2-5
DNA: TGTGCCAGCAGTGGCAGGGGATCTGAAGAGACCCAGTACTTC
CDR3: CASSGRGSEETQYF

V: TRBV3-1/TRBV3-2
D: TRBD1
size: NA
J: TRBJ1-4
DNA: TGTGCCAGCAGCCGGCCCGGGACAGGGGCTGAAAAACTGTTTTTT
CDR3: CASSRPGTGAEKLFF

V: TRBV6-5
D: TRBD1
size: few
J: TRBJ2-2
DNA: TGTGCCAGGGACAGGGAACTGGGCGGGGAGCTGTTTTTT
CDR3: CARDRELGGELFF

V: TRBV18
D: NA
size: NA
J: TRBJ1-1
DNA: TGTGCCAGCTCCACAGGTGGAAGGACTGAAGCTTTCTTT
CDR3: CASSTGGRTEAFF

V: TRBV2
D: TRBD1
size: NA
J: TRBJ1-5
DNA: TGTGCCAGCAGTGTCACAGGGGGGAATCAGCCCCAGCATTTT
CDR3: CASSVTGGNQPQHF

V: TRBV3-1/TRBV3-2
D: TRBD1
size: NA
J: TRBJ2-5
DNA: TGTGCCAGCAAGTCGGGAGACAGGGGGAGTCAAGAGACCCAGTACTTC
CDR3: CASKSGDRGSQETQYF

V: TRBV6-6
D: NA
size: NA
J: TRBJ1-2
DNA: TGTGCCAGCAGTTACACGACAGGATATGGCTACACCTTC
CDR3: CASSYTTGYGYTF

V: TRBV19
D: TRBD1
size: few
J: TRBJ1-1
DNA: TGTGCCAGTAGTATCCACAGGGGGCAGGTCACTGAAGCTTTCTTT
CDR3: CASSIHRGQVTEAFF

V: TRBV5-4
D: NA
size: NA
J: TRBJ1-1
DNA: TGTGCCAGCAGCCCCGGAGGAGGGTCGGCGAACACTGAAGCTTTCTTT
CDR3: CASSPGGGSANTEAFF

V: TRBV7-9
D: TRBD1
size: once
J: TRBJ2-7
DNA: TGTGCCAGCAGCGCACGGGACAGACAGTACTTC
CDR3: CASSARDRQYF

V: TRBV29-1
D: NA
size: NA
J: TRBJ2-1
DNA: TGCAGCGTTACCGGTCGTTCCTCCTACAATGAGCAGTTCTTC
CDR3: CSVTGRSSYNEQFF

V: TRBV11-2
D: NA
size: NA
J: TRBJ2-5
DNA: TGTGCCAGCAGCTTAGAAGGGGCGGTGTGGGGTGAGACCCAGTACTTC
CDR3: CASSLEGAVWGETQYF

V: TRBV2
D: NA
size: NA
J: TRBJ1-1
DNA: TGTGCCAGCAGTGAAGCTTGGCCAGCCCGGGACACTGAAGCTTTCTTT
CDR3: CASSEAWPARDTEAFF

V: TRBV5-1
D: TRBD2
size: NA
J: TRBJ2-3
DNA: TGCGCCAGCAGCCTTCGACTAGCGGGGGGGGCGGATACGCAGTATTTT
CDR3: CASSLRLAGGADTQYF

V: TRBV10-3
D: TRBD1
size: NA
J: TRBJ1-2
DNA: TGTGCCATCAGGGGACAGGGGGTCAACTATGGCTACACCTTC
CDR3: CAIRGQGVNYGYTF

V: TRBV10-3
D: NA
size: NA
J: TRBJ1-1
DNA: TGTGCCATCAGGGGCGGGGGCACTGAAGCTTTCTTT
CDR3: CAIRGGGTEAFF

V: TRBV5-1
D: TRBD1
size: NA
J: TRBJ2-5
DNA: TGCGCCAGCAGCTTGGCTATTTCAGACAGGGCTCTTGAGACCCAGTACTTC
CDR3: CASSLAISDRALETQYF

V: TRBV3-1/TRBV3-2
D: NA
size: few
J: TRBJ2-2
DNA: TGTGCCAGCAGCCAATTATCGAGCACGAACACCGGGGAGCTGTTTTTT
CDR3: CASSQLSSTNTGELFF

V: TRBV7-2
D: NA
size: NA
J: TRBJ2-1
DNA: TGTGCCAGCATCCCGGGACTGATGTCCTACAATGAGCAGTTCTTC
CDR3: CASIPGLMSYNEQFF

V: TRBV29-1
D: TRBD1
size: NA
J: TRBJ2-7
DNA: TGCAGCGTCCGAGGTAGGGGGCTTAACGAGCAGTACTTC
CDR3: CSVRGRGLNEQYF

V: TRBV6-2/TRBV6-3
D: NA
size: NA
J: TRBJ1-2
DNA: TGTGCCAGCAGTTACCTACAGGATGGCTACACCTTC
CDR3: CASSYLQDGYTF

V: TRBV4-2
D: NA
size: NA
J: TRBJ2-1
DNA: TGTGCCAGCAGCCAAGATTTGGGGGGGGCCCTTGAGCAGTTCTTC
CDR3: CASSQDLGGALEQFF